Reported below is one T cell receptor beta chain. Germline values: CDR1 MNHEY, CDR2 SVGAGI. The germline V and J ends were trimmed by 4 bases and 8 bases, with 14 bases remaining between them. The CDR3 is 13 amino acids. These data belong to a study of blood T cell repertoires in COVID-19. This table comes from immunoSEQ multiplex PCR, and its TCRdb copy is limited to in-frame clones, with some not included. The sample includes about 89,000 clones, about 83% seen only once; the top ten take less than 7%. The specimen was peripheral blood. The sequence derives from a man aged 65 to 79 with COVID-19, enrolled during active disease. This chain joins TRBV6-5 and TRBJ1-1; D is unresolved. Here the CDR3 DNA reads TGTGCCAGCAGTTCCCAACTCCCTTACGAAGCTTTCTTT. The encoded protein is CASSSQLPYEAFF.